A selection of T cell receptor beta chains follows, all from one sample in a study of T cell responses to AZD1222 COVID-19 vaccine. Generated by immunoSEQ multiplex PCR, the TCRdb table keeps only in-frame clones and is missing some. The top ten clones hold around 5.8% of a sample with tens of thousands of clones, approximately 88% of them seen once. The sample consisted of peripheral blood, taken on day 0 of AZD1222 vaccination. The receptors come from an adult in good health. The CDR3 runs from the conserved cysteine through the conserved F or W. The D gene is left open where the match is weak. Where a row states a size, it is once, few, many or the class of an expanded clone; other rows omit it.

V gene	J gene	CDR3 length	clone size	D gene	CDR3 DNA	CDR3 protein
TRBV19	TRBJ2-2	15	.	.	TGTGCCAGTGACCCCAGACGGCCGAACACCGGGGAGCTGTTTTTT	CASDPRRPNTGELFF
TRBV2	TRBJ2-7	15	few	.	TGTGCCAGCACCCTAGGGACCCTTCCGTCCTACGAGCAGTACTTC	CASTLGTLPSYEQYF
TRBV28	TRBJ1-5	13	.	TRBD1	TGTGCCAGCAGCACAGGGGGAAATCAGCCCCAGCATTTT	CASSTGGNQPQHF
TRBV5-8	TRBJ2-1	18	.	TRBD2	TGTGCCAGCAGCTTGAACCTTAGCGGGCCGTCCTCTTACAATGAGCAGTTCTTC	CASSLNLSGPSSYNEQFF
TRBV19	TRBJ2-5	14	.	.	TGTGCCAGTAGCCAACAGGGTACTCAAGAGACCCAGTACTTC	CASSQQGTQETQYF
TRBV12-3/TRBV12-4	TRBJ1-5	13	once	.	TGTGCCAGCACCCGGGGTTCCAATCAGCCCCAGCATTTT	CASTRGSNQPQHF
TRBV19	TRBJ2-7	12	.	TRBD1	TGTGCCACCGGGACAGGGTACTACGAGCAGTACTTC	CATGTGYYEQYF
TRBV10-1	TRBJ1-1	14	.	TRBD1	TGCGCCAGCAGCTCCCATAGGACAGGGGAGAGATCTTTCTTT	CASSSHRTGERSFF
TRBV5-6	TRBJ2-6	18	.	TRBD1	TGTGCCAGCAGCTTAGGGACAGGCCTTCTCTCTGGGGCCAACGTCCTGACTTTC	CASSLGTGLLSGANVLTF
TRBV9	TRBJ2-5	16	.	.	TGTGCCAGCAGCGTACTTCCCGGGGTTGAAGGGGAGACCCAGTACTTC	CASSVLPGVEGETQYF
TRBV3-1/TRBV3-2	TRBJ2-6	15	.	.	TGTGCCAGCAGCCAAAGGATCTCTGGGGCCAACGTCCTGACTTTC	CASSQRISGANVLTF
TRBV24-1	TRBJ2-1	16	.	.	TGTGCCACCAGTGATGCCGACTCGAGCTCCTACAATGAGCAGTTCTTC	CATSDADSSSYNEQFF
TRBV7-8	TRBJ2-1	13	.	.	TGTGCCAGCAGCTTAGGTGAGACTCTGGGGCAGTTCTTC	CASSLGETLGQFF
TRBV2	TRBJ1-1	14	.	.	TGTGCCAGCAGCAAGGAACAAGGTTCCACTGAAGCTTTCTTT	CASSKEQGSTEAFF
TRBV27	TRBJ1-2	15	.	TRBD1	TGTGCCAGCAGTTCCCACCGGACAGGGAACTATGGCTACACCTTC	CASSSHRTGNYGYTF
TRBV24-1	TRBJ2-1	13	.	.	TGTGCCACCAGGGGGTTTGAATCGAATGAGCAGTTCTTC	CATRGFESNEQFF
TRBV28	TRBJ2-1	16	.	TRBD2	TGTGCCAGCAGTTTATACACTAGCGGCGCCTACAATGAGCAGTTCTTC	CASSLYTSGAYNEQFF
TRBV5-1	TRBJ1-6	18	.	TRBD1	TGCGCCAGCAGCTCGTATCCGACAGGGATCGGAATAAATTCACCCCTCCACTTT	CASSSYPTGIGINSPLHF
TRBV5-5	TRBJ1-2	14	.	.	TGTGCCAGCAGCCGGGACCTCGGTCACTATGGCTACACCTTC	CASSRDLGHYGYTF
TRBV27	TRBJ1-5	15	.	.	TGTGCCAGCAGGTCCGATCCATATAGCAATCAGCCCCAGCATTTT	CASRSDPYSNQPQHF
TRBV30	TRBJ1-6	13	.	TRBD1	TGTGCCTGGCACCGGGACAGAAATTCACCCCTCCACTTT	CAWHRDRNSPLHF
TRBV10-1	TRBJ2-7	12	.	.	TGCGCCAGCAAGTTCAACACCTACGAGCAGTACTTC	CASKFNTYEQYF
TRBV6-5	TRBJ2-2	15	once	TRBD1	TGTGCCAGCATTCCGGGACAGGCGAACACCGGGGAGCTGTTTTTT	CASIPGQANTGELFF
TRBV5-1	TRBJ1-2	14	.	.	TGCGCCAGCAGCTCAGAGGGATTGGGGTATGGCTACACCTTC	CASSSEGLGYGYTF
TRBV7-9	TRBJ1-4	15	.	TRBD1	TGTGCCAGCAGCCTACAGGGGACAACTAATGAAAAACTGTTTTTT	CASSLQGTTNEKLFF
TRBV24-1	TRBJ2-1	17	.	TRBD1	TGTGCCACCAGTGATCCGACAGGGGGCGCAGATTACAATGAGCAGTTCTTC	CATSDPTGGADYNEQFF
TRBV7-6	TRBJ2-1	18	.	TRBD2	TGTGCCAGCAGCTTAGAGCCCGGAGGCGCTAGCGGATACAATGAGCAGTTCTTC	CASSLEPGGASGYNEQFF
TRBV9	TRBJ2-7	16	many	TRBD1	TGTGCCAGCAGCTTTCACTTGGACAGGACGAACGACGAGCAGTACTTC	CASSFHLDRTNDEQYF
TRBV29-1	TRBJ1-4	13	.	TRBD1	TGCAGCATTCGGACAGGGGGGAATGAAAAACTGTTTTTT	CSIRTGGNEKLFF
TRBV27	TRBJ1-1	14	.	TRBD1	TGTGCCAGCACCGGACAGGGTAGTATCACTGAAGCTTTCTTT	CASTGQGSITEAFF
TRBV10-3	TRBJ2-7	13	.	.	TGTGCCATCAGGGGGCCCCCCTCCTACGAGCAGTACTTC	CAIRGPPSYEQYF
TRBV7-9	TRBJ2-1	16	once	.	TGTGCCAGCAGCCCGAAGATAGATCTCTTTTACAATGAGCAGTTCTTC	CASSPKIDLFYNEQFF
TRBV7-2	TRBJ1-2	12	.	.	TGTGCCAGCAGCTTATACGGGTATGGCTACACCTTC	CASSLYGYGYTF
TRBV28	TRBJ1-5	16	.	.	TGTGCCAGCAGCCGTCCCCAGTGGAATAGCAATCAGCCCCAGCATTTT	CASSRPQWNSNQPQHF
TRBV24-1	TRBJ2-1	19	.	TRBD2	TGTGCCACCAGTGATAGAAGGACTAGCGGGAGGGGCTCCTACAATGAGCAGTTCTTC	CATSDRRTSGRGSYNEQFF
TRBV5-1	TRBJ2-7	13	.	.	TGCGCCAGCAGCTTTGATTTCCCATACGAGCAGTACTTC	CASSFDFPYEQYF
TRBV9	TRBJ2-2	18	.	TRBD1	TGTGCCAGCAGCGTCCGACAGGGGGCCTTCGCGAACACCGGGGAGCTGTTTTTT	CASSVRQGAFANTGELFF
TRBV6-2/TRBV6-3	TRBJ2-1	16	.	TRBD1	TGTGCCAGCAGTTCCCCGAGGGACAGGGGTATTCGTGAGCAGTTCTTC	CASSSPRDRGIREQFF
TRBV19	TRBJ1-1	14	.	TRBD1	TGTGCCAGTAGTATAAGACAGGGGGCCACTGAAGCTTTCTTT	CASSIRQGATEAFF
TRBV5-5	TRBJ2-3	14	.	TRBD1	TGTGCCAGCAGCTTGGGGGGACAGACAGATACGCAGTATTTT	CASSLGGQTDTQYF
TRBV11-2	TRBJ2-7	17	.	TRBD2	TGTGCCAGCAGCTTAATCTCTGGGGGGACTAGCGGGGCCGAGCAGTACTTC	CASSLISGGTSGAEQYF
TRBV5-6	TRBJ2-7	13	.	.	TGTGCCAGCAGCTTGGGTACTAACCACGAGCAGTACTTC	CASSLGTNHEQYF
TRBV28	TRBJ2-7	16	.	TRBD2	TGTGCCAGCAGGGGGGGACTAGCGGGAGGGTGGTACGAGCAGTACTTC	CASRGGLAGGWYEQYF
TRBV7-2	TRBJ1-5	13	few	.	TGTGCCAGCAGCTTAAGGGGAAATCAGCCCCAGCATTTT	CASSLRGNQPQHF
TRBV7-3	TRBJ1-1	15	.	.	TGTGCCAGCAGCTTAGGGCAGGCCGGCACCGCTGAAGCTTTCTTT	CASSLGQAGTAEAFF
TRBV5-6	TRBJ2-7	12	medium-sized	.	TGTGCCAGCAGCTTGGTCGGAGACGAGCAGTACTTC	CASSLVGDEQYF
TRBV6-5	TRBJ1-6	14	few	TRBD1	TGTGCCAGCAGCGGTGACAGGGGGATTTCACCCCTCCACTTT	CASSGDRGISPLHF
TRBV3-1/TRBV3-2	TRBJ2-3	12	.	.	TGTGCCAGCAGCCGGAGAAGTAATACGCAGTATTTT	CASSRRSNTQYF
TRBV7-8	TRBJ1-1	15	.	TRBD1	TGTGCCAGCAGCCCAATCGACAGGGGGCCCACTGAAGCTTTCTTT	CASSPIDRGPTEAFF
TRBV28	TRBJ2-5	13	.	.	TGTGCCAGCAGGCGTCGTGGGGTGGAGACCCAGTACTTC	CASRRRGVETQYF
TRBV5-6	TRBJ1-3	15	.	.	TGTGCCAGCAGCTTTAGTGTCGGCACGGGAAACACCATATATTTT	CASSFSVGTGNTIYF
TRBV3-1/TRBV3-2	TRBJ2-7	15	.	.	TGTGCCAGCAGCCCTTCTCAGGGGACTGAGTACGAGCAGTACTTC	CASSPSQGTEYEQYF
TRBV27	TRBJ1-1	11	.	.	TGTGCCAGCAGTTGGGGCACTGAAGCTTTCTTT	CASSWGTEAFF
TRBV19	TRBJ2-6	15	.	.	TGTGCCAGTAGATCAGGACAGCCTGGGGCCAACGTCCTGACTTTC	CASRSGQPGANVLTF